The 10 T cell receptor beta chains below were found in one sample sequenced in a study of CD8 T cells in Susac syndrome. RNA was extracted with the RNeasy kit, and a quantity of roughly 0.5 to 1 ug was reverse transcribed using random hexamers. TCRdb reanalysed the immunoSEQ multiplex PCR reads using MiXCR and keeps one entry per CDR3 protein. The sample records about 200,000 distinct CDR3 sequences, around 90% being singletons. Sequenced material: CD4+ T cells from PBMCs. These TCRs come from a human donor with Susac syndrome.

J is TRBJ1-1 and V is TRBV19, with TRBD1 as a possible D gene (6 bases). Germline V CDR1 and CDR2: LNHDA, SQIVND (reference sequence). V lost 1 base, J lost 2 bases, and 11 bases lay in between. The CDR3 consists of 15 residues. CDR3 sequence reads: CASSIGGQQNTEAFF. DNA for the CDR3: TGTGCCAGTAGTATAGGCGGACAGCAAAACACTGAAGCTTTCTTT.

The chain has TRBV5-5 and TRBJ2-1, with 7 bases that match TRBD1. Germline values: CDR1 SGHKS, CDR2 YYEKEE (reference sequence). The CDR3 contains 14 residues. V was pared by 2 bases and J by 6 bases, with 5 bases of the junction left unmatched. CDR3 protein: CASSFDRVGNEQFF. CDR3 nucleotide sequence: TGTGCCAGCAGCTTTGACAGGGTAGGCAATGAGCAGTTCTTC.

The rearrangement uses TRBV5-1 and TRBJ1-4; D remains unclear. Germline V lookup: CDR1 SGHRS, CDR2 YFSETQ. This CDR3 has 13 residues. Trimming left V 2 bases short and J 14 bases short, with 16 bases between. CDR3 loop: CASSLEFRIPLFF. The CDR3 nucleotides are TGCGCCAGCAGCTTAGAATTTCGGATACCTCTGTTTTTT. Drawing the rest from reference TRBV5-1 and TRBJ1-4, the complete variable domain is KAGVTQTPRYLIKTRGQQVTLSCSPISGHRSVSWYQQTPGQGLQFLFEYFSETQRNKGNFPGRFSGRQFSNSRSEMNVSTLELGDSALYLCASSLEFRIPLFFGSGTQLSVL.

CDR3 in DNA: TGTGCCAGCAGCCAAGATATAGGGACTGAAGCTTTCTTT. It encodes CASSQDIGTEAFF. This chain connects TRBV3-1 to TRBJ1-1; D gene uncertain. Trimming pared 0 bases from V and 5 bases from J, leaving 7 bases between. Germline V CDR1 and CDR2: LGHDT, YNNKEL (reference sequence). This CDR3 contains 13 residues.

The chain carries TRBV3-1 and TRBJ2-3; TRBD2 agrees at 8 bases. V lost 0 bases to trimming and J lost 1 base; unmatched junction nucleotides: 9. This CDR3 comprises 18 residues. Germline loops: CDR1 LGHDT, CDR2 YNNKEL (reference sequence). The CDR3 loop is CASSQERGSGKGTDTQYF. CDR3 sequence (DNA): TGTGCCAGCAGCCAAGAACGGGGTAGCGGGAAGGGCACAGATACGCAGTATTTT.

This chain joins TRBV19 and TRBJ1-2; tentative D call: TRBD1 (6 bases). This CDR3 has 13 residues. V dropped 4 bases and J dropped 7 bases, with 13 bases sitting between them. Germline lookup yields CDR1 LNHDA and CDR2 SQIVND (reference sequence). CDR3 loop: CASSSSGDRGYTF. The CDR3, as DNA: TGTGCCAGTAGTAGCTCAGGGGATCGTGGCTACACCTTC.

This rearrangement joins TRBV12-3 or TRBV12-4 to TRBJ1-1; D may be TRBD1 (5 bases). Deletions cut 1 base from V and 0 bases from J, with 6 bases between. The CDR3 runs to 14 residues. CDR3: CASSLGRVNTEAFF. The CDR3, as DNA: TGTGCCAGCAGTTTAGGCAGGGTGAACACTGAAGCTTTCTTT.

The chain uses TRBV11-2 and TRBJ2-1; 7 bases match TRBD1. This CDR3 comprises 14 residues. Germline-derived CDR1 and CDR2 are SGHAT and FQNNGV. Losses at the gene ends were 7 bases for V and 1 base for J; bases not matched to a gene: 4. CDR3 region: CASTNRGSYNEQFF. The CDR3, as DNA: TGTGCCAGCACCAACAGGGGATCCTACAATGAGCAGTTCTTC.

The chain links TRBV29-1 to TRBJ2-5; possibly TRBD2 for D (6 bases). Looked up from germline, CDR1 is SQVTM and CDR2 is ANQGSEA. This CDR3 comprises 13 residues. V was shortened by 3 bases and J by 5 bases, with 13 bases between the two germline ends. This chain's CDR3 is CSVDRRSGETQYF. DNA for the CDR3: TGCAGCGTTGACAGAAGGAGCGGGGAGACCCAGTACTTC.

A single count supports this clonotype. V and J are TRBV28 and TRBJ1-1; TRBD1 agrees at 12 bases. Trimming removed 4 bases from V and 1 base from J; junction bases left unmatched: 1. The germline V gene encodes CDR1 MDHEN and CDR2 SYDVKM. The CDR3 contains 15 residues. The CDR3 here is CASSWGQGANTEAFF. CDR3 nucleotides: TGTGCCAGCAGTTGGGGACAGGGGGCGAACACTGAAGCTTTCTTT.